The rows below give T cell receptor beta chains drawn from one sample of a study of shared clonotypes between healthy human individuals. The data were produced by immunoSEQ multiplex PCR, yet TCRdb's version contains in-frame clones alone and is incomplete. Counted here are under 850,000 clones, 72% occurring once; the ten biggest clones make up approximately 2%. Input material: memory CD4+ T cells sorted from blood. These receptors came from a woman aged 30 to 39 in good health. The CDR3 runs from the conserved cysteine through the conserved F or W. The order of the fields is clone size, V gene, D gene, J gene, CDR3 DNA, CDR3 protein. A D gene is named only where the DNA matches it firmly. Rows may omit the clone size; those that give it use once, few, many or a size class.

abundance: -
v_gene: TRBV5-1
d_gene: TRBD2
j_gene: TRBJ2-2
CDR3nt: TGCGCCAGCAGCCACGGGACTAGCGGGATCCACTATGAGGAGCTGTTTTTT
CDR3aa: CASSHGTSGIHYEELFF

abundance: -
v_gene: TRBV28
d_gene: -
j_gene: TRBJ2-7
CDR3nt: TGTGCCAGCAGACTTACCGGGACCCACGAGCAGTACTTC
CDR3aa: CASRLTGTHEQYF

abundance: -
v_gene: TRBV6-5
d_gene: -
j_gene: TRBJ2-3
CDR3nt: TGTGCCAGCATGAAGGGCCATGTTTTAGATACGCAGTATTTT
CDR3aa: CASMKGHVLDTQYF

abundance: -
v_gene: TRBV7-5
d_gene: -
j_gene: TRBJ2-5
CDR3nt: TGTGTCAGAAGCCCCAGGGGGCAGGAGACCCAGTACTTC
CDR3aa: CVRSPRGQETQYF

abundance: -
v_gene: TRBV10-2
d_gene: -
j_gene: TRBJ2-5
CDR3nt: TGCGCCAGCAGTCCGGGACGCGTTTGGGAGACCCAGTACTTC
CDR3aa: CASSPGRVWETQYF

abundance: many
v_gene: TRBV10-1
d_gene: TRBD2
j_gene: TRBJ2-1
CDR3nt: TGCGCCAGCAGTTCTAGGCGGCTAGCGGGATCCAATGAGCAGTTCTTC
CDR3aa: CASSSRRLAGSNEQFF

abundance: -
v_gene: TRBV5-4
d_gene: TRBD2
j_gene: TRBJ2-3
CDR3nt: TGTGCCAGCAGCTTGGTTGAGCGGGGGTTCACAGATACGCAGTATTTT
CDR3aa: CASSLVERGFTDTQYF

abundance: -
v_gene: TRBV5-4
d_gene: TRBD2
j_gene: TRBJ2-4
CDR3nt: TGTGCCAGCAGCTTGGCGGGAGGGGACATTCAGTACTTC
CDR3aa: CASSLAGGDIQYF

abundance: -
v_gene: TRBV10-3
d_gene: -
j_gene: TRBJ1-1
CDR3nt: TGTGCCATCAGTGAGTCTCTTGACAGAGTAGAAGCTTTCTTT
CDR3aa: CAISESLDRVEAFF

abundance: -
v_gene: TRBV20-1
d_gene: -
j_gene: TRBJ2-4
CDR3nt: TGCAGTGCTGTCAAAAACATTCAGTACTTC
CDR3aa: CSAVKNIQYF

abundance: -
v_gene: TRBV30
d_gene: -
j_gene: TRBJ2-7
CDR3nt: TGTGCCTGGAGTGTAAGGCAAGAGCAGTACTTC
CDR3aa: CAWSVRQEQYF

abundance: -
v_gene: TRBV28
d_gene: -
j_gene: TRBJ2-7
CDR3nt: TGTGCCAGCAGTCCCGGGACATCCGCCTACGAGCAGTACTTC
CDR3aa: CASSPGTSAYEQYF

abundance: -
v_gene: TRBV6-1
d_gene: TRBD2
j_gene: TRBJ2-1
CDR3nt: TGTGCCAGCAGTGAAGTGGGGACTAGCGGGCCCTACAATGAGCAGTTCTTC
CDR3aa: CASSEVGTSGPYNEQFF

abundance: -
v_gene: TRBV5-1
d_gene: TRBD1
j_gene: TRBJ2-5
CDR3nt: TGCGCCAGCAGCACGACAGGGGGTCTAGAGGAGACCCAGTACTTC
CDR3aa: CASSTTGGLEETQYF

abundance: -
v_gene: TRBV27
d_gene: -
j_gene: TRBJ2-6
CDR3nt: TGTGCCAGCAGCTTCGGGACAAAAAGCTCTGGGGCCAACGTCCTGACTTTC
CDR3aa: CASSFGTKSSGANVLTF

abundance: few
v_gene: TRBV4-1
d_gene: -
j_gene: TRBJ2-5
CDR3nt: TGCGCCAGCAGCCAAGTCGAGGGAGTGGAGACCCAGTACTTC
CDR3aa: CASSQVEGVETQYF

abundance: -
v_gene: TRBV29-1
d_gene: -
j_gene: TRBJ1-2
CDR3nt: TGCAGCGTTGTTCAGGGGTGGGGCTATGGCTACACCTTC
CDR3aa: CSVVQGWGYGYTF

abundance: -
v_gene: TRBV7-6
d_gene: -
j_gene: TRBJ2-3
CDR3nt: TGTGCCAGCAGCTCGGGACTTAGCACAGATACGCAGTATTTT
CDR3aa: CASSSGLSTDTQYF

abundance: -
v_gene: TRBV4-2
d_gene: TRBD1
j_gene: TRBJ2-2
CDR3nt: TGTGCCAGCAGCCTCCGGACAGGGGAACCCACCGGGGAGCTGTTTTTT
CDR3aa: CASSLRTGEPTGELFF

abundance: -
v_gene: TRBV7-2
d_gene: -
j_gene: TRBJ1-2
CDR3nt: TGTGCCAGCAGCCCCCCTGAGAGGCTTGGCTACACCTTC
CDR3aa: CASSPPERLGYTF